What follows are 20 T cell receptor beta chains derived from one specimen sequenced in a study of T cells in Graves' hyperthyroidism and ophthalmopathy. Amplification yielded TCR beta CDR3 regions, with RNA transcripts as the source. A set of HTBI primers served as the primers for a first-round RT-PCR of the TCR CDR3. TCRdb re-called the multiplex PCR reads through MiXCR, storing one row per CDR3 protein. The repertoire holds some 500,000 distinct CDR3 sequences, with over 13% as singletons. The sequenced material came from blood. The receptors originated from a woman younger than 30 with Graves' hyperthyroidism.

Concerning this clonotype itself: A much larger clonotype is one base distant, so this may be a read error. The V gene is TRBV10-2, the J gene TRBJ1-1; TRBD1 is a possible D gene (5 bases). This CDR3 region has 17 residues. V shed 2 bases and J shed 4 bases, with 20 bases lying between them. CDR1 and CDR2 (germline): WSHSY, SAAADI. As DNA, the CDR3 is TGCGCCAGCAGTGAGGACGGGCAGCTCCCGGGGGGCACTGAAGCTTTCTTT. Residues: CASSEDGQLPGGTEAFF.

At least ten counts were recorded for this clonotype. V is TRBV28 and J is TRBJ2-7, with 9 bases lining up with TRBD1. The length of the CDR3 is 14 residues. The V and J ends lost 6 bases and 5 bases, in that order; junction bases with no gene match: 8. Germline V gene lookup returns CDR1 MDHEN and CDR2 SYDVKM. The CDR3 sequence: CASRTEGQGDEQYF. In DNA, the CDR3 is TGTGCCAGCAGGACCGAGGGACAGGGAGACGAGCAGTACTTC.

There are many counts of this clonotype. The gene calls are TRBV6-6 and TRBJ2-3; D gene uncertain. There are 16 residues in the CDR3. Germline loops: CDR1 MNHNY, CDR2 SVGAGI (reference sequence). The ends were cut back, 2 bases at V and 0 bases at J, with 12 bases in the middle. The CDR3 sequence: CASSYLDAPSTDTQYF. The DNA of the CDR3 is TGTGCCAGCAGTTACCTCGACGCACCCAGCACAGATACGCAGTATTTT.

This clonotype occurred many times. This CDR3 reads CASKAGGNTGELFF. CDR3 DNA: TGTGCCAGCAAAGCGGGAGGGAACACCGGGGAGCTGTTTTTT. The chain links TRBV6-1 to TRBJ2-2; 9 nucleotides align to TRBD2. The CDR3 spans 14 residues. The ends lost 7 bases at V and 1 base at J; junction bases unmatched: 1. In germline, CDR1 is MNHNS, CDR2 SASEGT.

At least ten counts were recorded for this clonotype. This chain connects TRBV12-3 or TRBV12-4 to TRBJ2-7, with D possibly being TRBD1 or TRBD2 (5 bases each). There are 14 residues in the CDR3. V lost 6 bases and J lost 0, with 12 bases in between. In DNA, the CDR3 is TGTGCCAGCAGCCATCGGGACGGCTCCTACGAGCAGTACTTC. Translated: CASSHRDGSYEQYF.

This clonotype was found a few times. The junction does not match germline at one end; this may be a read error. The chain joins TRBV18 to TRBJ1-1; possibly TRBD1 for D (6 bases). Germline assignment: CDR1 KGHSH and CDR2 LQKENI. The CDR3 consists of 12 residues. The CDR3 sequence: CAGSQQGTEAFF. Written as DNA, the CDR3 is TGTGCCGGCTCTCAACAGGGAACTGAAGCTTTCTTT.

The V call is TRBV24-1, the J call TRBJ2-5; D may be TRBD1 (6 bases). Trimming left V 4 bases short and J 2 bases short, with 10 bases between. CDR1 is KGHDR, CDR2 SFDVKD, per germline. The CDR3 is made up of 14 amino acids. The CDR3 reads CATSDGTTQETQYF. For the CDR3, the DNA is TGTGCCACCAGTGACGGGACAACACAAGAGACCCAGTACTTC.

The table lists this clonotype with a few counts. This chain connects TRBV20-1 to TRBJ2-7; D gene uncertain. V was cut by 2 bases and J by 6 bases, with 11 bases left in between. Per germline, CDR1 DFQATT and CDR2 SNEGSKA (reference sequence). The CDR3 is 12 amino acids. The CDR3 reads CSARPNLGEQYF. The CDR3 nucleotides read TGCAGTGCTAGACCAAACTTGGGCGAGCAGTACTTC.

In this sample, this clonotype turned up many times. The chain is built from TRBV6-1 and TRBJ1-5; D is uncertain. This CDR3 is 15 amino acids long. The germline gives CDR1 MNHNS, CDR2 SASEGT. Trimming removed 3 bases from V and 2 bases from J, with 11 bases in between. This chain's CDR3 is CASSEYMGRNQPQHF. The CDR3 DNA follows: TGTGCCAGCAGTGAGTATATGGGCCGCAATCAGCCCCAGCATTTT.

This clonotype was seen repeatedly, ten times or more. V gene TRBV20-1 combines with J gene TRBJ2-2; the D is unclear. The ends were cut back, 3 bases at V and 6 bases at J, with 8 bases in the middle. Germline values: CDR1 DFQATT, CDR2 SNEGSKA (reference sequence). This CDR3 has 12 amino acids. In DNA form, the CDR3 reads TGCAGTGCTAGGTTAGCTCCCGGGGAGCTGTTTTTT. It encodes CSARLAPGELFF.

This clonotype was seen more than once but under ten times. The V gene is TRBV12-3 or TRBV12-4, the J gene TRBJ2-3, with a possible D match to TRBD2 (6 bases). This CDR3 region has 14 residues. Trimming took 3 bases from V and 5 from J, leaving 12 bases between them. The CDR3 bases are TGTGCCAGCAGTTTTAGGCCGGGACTAGATACGCAGTATTTT. This encodes CASSFRPGLDTQYF.

This chain joins TRBV11-3 and TRBJ1-6, with 8 bases lining up with TRBD1. V lost 7 bases and J lost 7; bases outside the gene matches: 6. This CDR3 is 14 amino acids long. From germline, CDR1 is SGHNT and CDR2 YENEEA. The DNA of the CDR3 is TGTGCCAGCATCCAGGGGGCCCAAAATTCACCCCTCCACTTT. It codes for CASIQGAQNSPLHF.

This clonotype was found a few times. This chain links TRBV24-1 with TRBJ2-7; the D is unclear. V was trimmed by 4 bases and J by 4 bases, leaving 16 bases between them. The CDR3 runs to 15 residues. Per the germline V gene, CDR1 is KGHDR and CDR2 is SFDVKD. CDR3 sequence reads: CATSDLHLQAYEQYF. The CDR3 DNA reads as TGTGCCACCAGTGACTTACACCTGCAAGCTTACGAGCAGTACTTC.

This clonotype has at least ten counts. CDR3 protein: CASSLRVGNTEAFF. CDR3 bases: TGTGCCAGCAGCTTAAGGGTAGGGAACACTGAAGCTTTCTTT. This rearrangement joins TRBV11-3 to TRBJ1-1; D gene uncertain. The CDR3 is made up of 14 amino acids. With 2 bases removed from V and 1 base from J, the gap between germline ends came to 8 bases. The V gene's germline CDR1 is SGHNT and CDR2 YENEEA.

This clonotype was seen ten or more times. The genes are TRBV27 and TRBJ1-5, with 7 bases lining up with TRBD1. Germline CDR1 MNHEY, CDR2 SMNVEV (reference sequence). V lost 5 bases to trimming and J lost 5 bases; unmatched junction nucleotides: 3. CDR3 size: 13 residues. In DNA, the CDR3 is TGTGCCAGCAGTACAGGGGAGGATCAGCCCCAGCATTTT. Residues: CASSTGEDQPQHF.

This clonotype occurred many times. The gene calls are TRBV2 and TRBJ1-2; D not certain. Trimming pared 6 bases from V and 0 bases from J, leaving 14 bases between. CDR1 SNHLY and CDR2 FYNNEI come from the germline V gene. This CDR3 comprises 15 residues. The CDR3 nucleotides read TGTGCCAGCAGGGAGGTGGGCAGATCTAACTATGGCTACACCTTC. This encodes CASREVGRSNYGYTF.

This clonotype was counted ten times or more. V is TRBV24-1 and J is TRBJ2-3, with 13 bases lining up with TRBD2. Germline CDR1 is KGHDR and CDR2 is SFDVKD. The V gene end was trimmed by 4 bases and the J gene end by 4 bases; junction bases not matched to a gene: 10. CDR3 length equals 18 residues. CDR3 sequence reads: CATSEAGTSGVSADTQYF. CDR3 DNA sequence: TGTGCCACCAGTGAGGCCGGGACTAGCGGGGTAAGCGCAGATACGCAGTATTTT.

At least ten counts were recorded for this clonotype. This chain joins TRBV24-1 and TRBJ1-1, with 8 bases aligning to TRBD1. Germline CDR1 reads KGHDR; CDR2 reads SFDVKD. The V segment lost 0 bases and the J segment 11 bases; nucleotides outside the gene matches: 1. This CDR3 spans 12 amino acids. CDR3 sequence: CATSDLRDRAFF. In DNA, the CDR3 is TGTGCCACCAGTGATTTGCGGGACAGGGCTTTCTTT.

Many counts were recorded for this clonotype. This sequence joins TRBV7-8 and TRBJ1-4; 11 bases are a match to TRBD1. Trimming cost V 5 bases and J 1 base; bases outside gene matches: 12. The CDR3 loop spans 19 amino acids. CDR1 SGHVS and CDR2 FQNEAQ come from the germline V gene. Written as DNA, the CDR3 is TGTGCCAGCAGCCCTAGGCGGACAGGGGGCAGGGGAACTAATGAAAAACTGTTTTTT. This codes for CASSPRRTGGRGTNEKLFF.

This clonotype was observed at least ten times. The J gene is TRBJ1-1, the V gene TRBV12-3 or TRBV12-4; D perhaps matches TRBD1 (5 bases). V lost 7 bases and J 0 bases, leaving 12 bases between the germline ends. This CDR3 has 14 amino acids. The CDR3 region has the DNA TGTGCCAGCACCTTCGACAGAATGAACACTGAAGCTTTCTTT. This gives the protein CASTFDRMNTEAFF.